Each of the 23 T cell receptor beta chains below was sequenced from the same sample in a study of blood T cell repertoires in COVID-19 (dated by TCRdb to the early 2020s). Library creation used the immunoSEQ multiplex PCR assay. TCRdb re-hosts the immuneACCESS table, in-frame sequences only. Its copies lack some clones; in the studies checked, an unresolved V gene accounts for under half of them, and the cause for the rest is not known. The sample has some 50,000 clones on record, around 87% of them singletons. The top ten clonotypes cover around 4% of the sample. What was sequenced was peripheral blood. Receptors originate from a man aged 50 to 60 with acute or convalescent COVID-19.

The chain uses TRBV20-1 and TRBJ1-2, with D possibly TRBD1 on 5 matching bases. This CDR3 comprises 11 residues. The V gene's germline CDR1 is DFQATT and CDR2 SNEGSKA (reference sequence). V dropped 1 base and J dropped 8 bases, with 8 bases sitting between them. CDR3 nucleotide sequence: TGCAGTGCTAGAGGCCGGGGGGGCTACACCTTC. This gives the protein CSARGRGGYTF.

The chain carries TRBV7-3 and TRBJ1-3, with TRBD1 identical over 8 bases. V was clipped by 8 bases and J by 4 bases; unmatched bases: 4. Germline-derived CDR1 and CDR2 are SGHTA and FQGTGA. The length of the CDR3 is 13 residues. The DNA for the CDR3 is TGTGCCAGCTCCAGGGGGCTCGGAAACACCATATATTTT. Its translation is CASSRGLGNTIYF.

The CDR3 bases are TGTGCCAGCAGTTACTTCACAGGGGCCTCCTACGAGCAGTACTTC. Translation gives CASSYFTGASYEQYF. J is TRBJ2-7 and V is TRBV6-5; 7 nucleotides align to TRBD1. The junction had 3 bases not matched to a gene; V was cut back by 1 base and J by 0 bases. Germline CDR1 MNHEY, CDR2 SVGAGI. The CDR3 sequence is 15 residues long.

The chain employs TRBV7-2 and TRBJ1-5; D not certain. The V end was cut by 5 bases, the J end by 0 bases, with 11 bases between. Per germline, CDR1 SGHTA and CDR2 FQGNSA. The CDR3 is 15 amino acids. The CDR3 loop is CASSRTVFSNQPQHF. The CDR3 DNA is TGTGCCAGCAGCCGCACAGTATTTAGCAATCAGCCCCAGCATTTT.

This clone was counted once. The CDR3 DNA is TGTGCCAGCAGCGTAGACCGACTAGCGGGCTTATACAATGAGCAGTTCTTC. As protein: CASSVDRLAGLYNEQFF. This chain uses TRBV9 with TRBJ2-1; 10 bases fit TRBD2. V was pared by 0 bases and J by 4 bases, with 7 bases of the junction left unmatched. This CDR3 contains 17 residues. Germline loops: CDR1 SGDLS, CDR2 YYNGEE.

The genes are TRBV28 and TRBJ2-1; TRBD2 matches at 15 bases. CDR1 and CDR2 (germline): MDHEN, SYDVKM. This CDR3 contains 20 residues. The J segment lost 2 bases and the V segment lost 8 bases, leaving 16 bases of the junction unmatched. Written as DNA, the CDR3 is TGTGCCAGCCTAACCGCGTCCGGACTAGCGGGAGGGGTGGCCTACAATGAGCAGTTCTTC. Amino acids: CASLTASGLAGGVAYNEQFF.

The chain is built from TRBV7-8 and TRBJ2-1; D is ambiguous. The V gene lost 5 bases and the J gene lost 8 bases, with 19 bases spanning the gap. The CDR3 spans 15 residues. The germline V gene has CDR1 SGHVS and CDR2 FQNEAQ. Here the CDR3 reads CASSHRRVSGYEQFF. The CDR3 DNA reads TGTGCCAGCAGCCACCGCCGAGTCTCAGGCTATGAGCAGTTCTTC.

CDR3 bases: TGCGCCAGCAGTGAACAGGGGGCCCCACCGTACGAGCAGTACTTC. Its translation is CASSEQGAPPYEQYF. The chain carries TRBV10-1 and TRBJ2-7, with TRBD1 matching 9 bases. Per the germline V gene, CDR1 is WNHNN and CDR2 is SYGVQD (reference sequence). Trimming removed 3 bases from V and 4 bases from J; junction bases left unmatched: 7. This CDR3 has 15 residues.

The chain joins TRBV6-6 to TRBJ2-1; weak D call: TRBD2 (6 bases). Germline assignment: CDR1 MNHNY and CDR2 SVGAGI (reference sequence). V gave up 5 bases and J gave up 6 bases, with 11 bases separating them. This CDR3 contains 13 residues. CDR3 sequence: CASSPGGGNEQFF. In DNA, the CDR3 is TGTGCCAGCAGTCCCGGGGGAGGCAATGAGCAGTTCTTC.

The gene calls are TRBV30 and TRBJ2-1, with D perhaps TRBD1 (6 bases). Germline V gives CDR1 GTSNPN, CDR2 SVGIG (reference sequence). Trimming removed 2 bases at V and 8 bases at J, with 10 bases between. The CDR3 has 12 residues. The CDR3 loop is CAWSTSGDEQFF. DNA for the CDR3: TGTGCCTGGAGTACCTCAGGGGATGAGCAGTTCTTC.

The V call is TRBV7-8, the J call TRBJ2-3, with D perhaps TRBD1 (6 bases). The V end lost 1 base, the J end lost 3 bases, and 17 bases lay between the germline ends. There are 17 residues in the CDR3. Germline V gives CDR1 SGHVS, CDR2 FQNEAQ. DNA for the CDR3: TGTGCCAGCAGCTTAGTAAACCGCAGGGGCTTAACAGATACGCAGTATTTT. Protein product: CASSLVNRRGLTDTQYF.

The chain employs TRBV18 and TRBJ1-3; TRBD1 aligns across 7 bases. The V gene's germline CDR1 is KGHSH and CDR2 LQKENI. The CDR3 runs 16 residues. V trimming: 4 bases; J trimming: 0 bases; junction bases outside the gene matches: 6. CDR3 bases: TGTGCCAGCTCACTACCGGGACAGCACTCTGGAAACACCATATATTTT. The encoded protein is CASSLPGQHSGNTIYF.

In nucleotides, the CDR3 is TGTGCCAGCAGACTGGCAGGATCACAGCAGTACTTC. Its protein product is CASRLAGSQQYF. The V gene is TRBV2, the J gene TRBJ2-7; D ambiguous. The CDR3 runs to 12 residues. Trimming shortened V by 6 bases and J by 8 bases, and 14 bases separated the two germline ends. CDR1 and CDR2 from the germline V gene are SNHLY and FYNNEI.

V is TRBV9 and J is TRBJ1-3; D is ambiguous. The CDR3 sequence is 14 residues long. V lost 1 base, J lost 0 bases, and 5 bases lay in between. Germline CDR1 SGDLS, CDR2 YYNGEE. DNA of the CDR3: TGTGCCAGCAGCGTATTAGACTCTGGAAACACCATATATTTT. Translating it yields CASSVLDSGNTIYF. Together with reference TRBV9 and TRBJ1-3, the CDR3 gives the full variable domain: DSGVTQTPKHLITATGQRVTLRCSPRSGDLSVYWYQQSLDQGLQFLIQYYNGEERAKGNILERFSAQQFPDLHSELNLSSLELGDSALYFCASSVLDSGNTIYFGEGSWLTVV.

This chain uses TRBV11-1 with TRBJ1-1, with D possibly being TRBD1 (6 bases). The CDR3 covers 15 residues. Trimming removed 8 bases at V and 1 base at J, with 17 bases between. Per germline, CDR1 SGHAT and CDR2 FQDESV (reference sequence). The CDR3 region has the DNA TGTGCCAGCCGCCCGAACAGGGTAAGGAACACTGAAGCTTTCTTT. Translated: CASRPNRVRNTEAFF.

The chain has TRBV3-1 (or the pseudogene TRBV3-2) and TRBJ2-7; D possibly corresponds to TRBD2 (6 bases). V lost 2 bases and J 2 bases, leaving 13 bases between the germline ends. The CDR3 runs to 15 residues. The germline V gene encodes CDR1 LGHDT and CDR2 YNNKEL (reference sequence). The CDR3 nucleotides read TGTGCCAGCAGCCAATTCGGGACTGGTACCTACGAGCAGTACTTC. Protein: CASSQFGTGTYEQYF.

The V and J genes are TRBV19 and TRBJ1-1; no clear D gene. V was cut by 7 bases and J by 1 base, with 7 bases left in between. Germline CDR1 LNHDA, CDR2 SQIVND (reference sequence). The CDR3 spans 12 residues. The CDR3: CASIGPNTEAFF. Here the CDR3 DNA reads TGTGCCAGTATTGGGCCGAACACTGAAGCTTTCTTT.

The V gene is TRBV2, the J gene TRBJ1-5; D is perhaps TRBD1 (5 bases). This CDR3 has 15 amino acids. Looked up from germline, CDR1 is SNHLY and CDR2 is FYNNEI. Trimming removed 4 bases at V and 2 bases at J, with 12 bases between. This CDR3 is CASSGTGVGNQPQHF. The CDR3 nucleotides are TGTGCCAGCAGTGGTACGGGGGTGGGCAATCAGCCCCAGCATTTT.

The V and J genes are TRBV14 and TRBJ1-6, with a possible D match to TRBD1 (6 bases). V was trimmed by 3 bases and J by 0 bases, leaving 9 bases between them. Germline-derived CDR1 and CDR2 are SGHDN and FVKESK. The CDR3 has 16 residues. The CDR3 loop reads CASSHGQSSYNSPLHF. The CDR3 DNA reads as TGTGCCAGCAGCCATGGACAGAGCTCCTATAATTCACCCCTCCACTTT.

About this clone: At one of its ends the junction is not consistent with the germline gene, which may arise from a read error. The J gene is TRBJ2-3, the V gene TRBV5-1, with D perhaps TRBD1 (6 bases). Germline V gene lookup returns CDR1 SGHRS and CDR2 YFSETQ. The CDR3 covers 11 residues. The chain's CDR3 is CASSWTETQYF. The DNA of the CDR3 is TGCGCCAGCAGCTGGACAGAGACGCAGTATTTT.

CDR3 nucleotide sequence: TGTGCCAGCAGACCCTATCAATCAGGACAGGGCCTCTATGGCTACACCTTC. Translation: CASRPYQSGQGLYGYTF. The chain employs TRBV27 and TRBJ1-2; 8 nucleotides match TRBD1. Trimming removed 6 bases from V and 4 bases from J; junction bases left unmatched: 16. Looked up from germline, CDR1 is MNHEY and CDR2 is SMNVEV (reference sequence). The CDR3 is made up of 17 amino acids.

The chain is built from TRBV6-5 and TRBJ1-5; maybe TRBD1 (5 bases). V lost 6 bases to trimming and J lost 7 bases, with 19 bases between them. The germline CDR1 and CDR2 sequences are MNHEY and SVGAGI. The CDR3 consists of 15 residues. The CDR3: CASRGSGGGRQPQHF. The CDR3 DNA reads TGTGCCAGCAGGGGATCTGGCGGGGGTCGGCAGCCCCAGCATTTT.

The chain uses TRBV5-4 and TRBJ2-3; 10 bases are a match to TRBD2. V lost 3 bases, J lost 3 bases, and 7 bases stayed unmatched. The CDR3 has 16 amino acids. CDR1 and CDR2 (germline): SGHNT, YYREEE (reference sequence). The CDR3 nucleotides read TGTGCCAGCAGCTCGGGACTAGCGCATAAAACAGATACGCAGTATTTT. Translation: CASSSGLAHKTDTQYF.